This T cell receptor (beta chain) was sequenced in a study of immunodeficiency (dated by TCRdb to 2018 to 2020). A note on the overall study: The repertoires were analyzed to search for VDJ recombination defects and oligoclonality. The full study reports these points: V-J pairing and productive entropy of CD4+ T cells appeared to be similar between patients and controls. Entropy comparisons showed n=3 (open circles) for patients versus healthy controls; a thymic development effect was only suggested as possible. Based on top-100 and total clonotype frequencies, severe oligoclonality showed up in patient CD8+ T cells, whereas patient CD4+ T cells did not show severe oligoclonality.

Genomic DNA was isolated using the QIAamp DNA Blood Mini Kit and then sent out for immunoSEQ repertoire analysis. CDR3 regions were amplified by multiplex PCR from a standard quantity of genomic DNA template. An Illumina platform was used to sequence the PCR products. Per the original workflow: Sequences were aligned to a reference, with V, D and J gene definitions taken from IMGT. A nearest-neighbor clustering algorithm merged closely related sequences to remove PCR and sequencing errors. V, D and J usage was examined in productive unique and total sequences using ImmunoSEQ Analyzer tools along with R version 3.6.1. TCRdb holds this immuneACCESS table with in-frame rearrangements only. Some clones are missing; in checked studies, unresolved V genes explain under half, and the rest has no known cause. That table furnishes V, J and clone size, whereas the DNA furnished D and trimming. Recorded for this sample are more than 1,300 clones; approximately 96% of them occurred a single time. Of the sample, around 1.2% falls within the top ten clones.

V is pared back by 5 bases and J by 6 bases, with 23 bases lying between the germline termini. From the cysteine up to the phenylalanine, the CDR3 has a length of 16 residues. The read is trimmed to its CDR3 DNA, 48 bases read in frame from base 1. CDR1 and CDR2 were assigned from the germline V gene as SGHTS and YDEGEE. Points on this clone: Its antigen target is currently unknown. No per-base quality is available; no much larger clone lies one base away.

Before TCR sequencing, CD3+CD4+ T cells were sorted from fresh PBMCs. This TCR was recovered from a girl aged 2-10 years. Sample: CD4+ T cells from blood. The V gene is TRBV5-8 and the J gene is TRBJ1-2; the D segment cannot be called with confidence. The DNA reads as follows: TGTGCCAGCAGTTTGTGGGGAGGGCAAACTTACAATGGCTACACCTTC. Translated, it gives CASSLWGGQTYNGYTF.